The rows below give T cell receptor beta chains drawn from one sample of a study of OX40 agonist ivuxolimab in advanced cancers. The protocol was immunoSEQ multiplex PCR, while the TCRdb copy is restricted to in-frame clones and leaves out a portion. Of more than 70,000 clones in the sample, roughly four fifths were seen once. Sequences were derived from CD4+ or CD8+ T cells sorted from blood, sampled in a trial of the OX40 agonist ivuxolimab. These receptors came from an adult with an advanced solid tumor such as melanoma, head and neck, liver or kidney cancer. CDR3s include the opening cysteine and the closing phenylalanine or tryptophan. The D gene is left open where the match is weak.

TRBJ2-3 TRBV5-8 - CASSLGLREPYTQYF
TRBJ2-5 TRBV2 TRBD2 CASSGTSGGQETQYF
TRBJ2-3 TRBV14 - CASSQVRPSVDTQYF
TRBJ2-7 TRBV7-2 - CASSLGVIYEQYF
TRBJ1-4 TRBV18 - CASSPPGDAEKLFF
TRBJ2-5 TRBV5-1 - CASSLDGVAQETQYF
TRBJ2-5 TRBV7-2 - CASSLSGSRETQYF
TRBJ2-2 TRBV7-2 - CASSSSVTGELFF
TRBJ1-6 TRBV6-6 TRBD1 CASRSGGGNSPLHF
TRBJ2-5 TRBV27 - CASSLLPGFGGTQYF
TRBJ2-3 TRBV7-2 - CASSGYSGTDTQYF
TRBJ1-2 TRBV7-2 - CASSPVHHGYTF
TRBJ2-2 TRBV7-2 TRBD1 CASSLVHRGTGELFF
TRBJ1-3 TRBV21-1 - CASSQGAPGPGNTIYF
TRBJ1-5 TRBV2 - CASRLSSSNQPQHF
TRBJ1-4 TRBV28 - CASSHGGETNEKLFF
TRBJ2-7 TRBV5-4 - CASSLAGGRREQYF
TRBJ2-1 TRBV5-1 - CASSLGQSSYNEQFF
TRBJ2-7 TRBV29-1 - CSAGGWGSYEQYF
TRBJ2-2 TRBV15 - CATSRTGTTYGTGELFF
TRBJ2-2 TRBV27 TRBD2 CASSLSTSGTGELFF
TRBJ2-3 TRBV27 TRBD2 CASSLSGSSTDTQYF
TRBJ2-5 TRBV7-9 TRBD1 CASSLGGLRGETQYF
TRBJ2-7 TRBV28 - CASRKTGAVPYEQYF
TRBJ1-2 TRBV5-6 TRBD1 CASSLGVDRGQTYGYTF
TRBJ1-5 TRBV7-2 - CASSLVGGSDQPQHF
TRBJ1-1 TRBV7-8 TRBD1 CASSLVRIGLVTGVLNTEAFF
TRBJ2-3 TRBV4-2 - CASSPRALGNTDTQYF
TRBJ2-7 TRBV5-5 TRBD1 CASSTDHRGLSYEQYF
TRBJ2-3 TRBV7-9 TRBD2 CASRLEPGLAIGDTQYF
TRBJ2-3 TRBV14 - CASSPRGAGDTQYF
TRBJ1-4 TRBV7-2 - CASSLVGREWEKLFF
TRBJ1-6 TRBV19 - CASSIDGNSPLHF
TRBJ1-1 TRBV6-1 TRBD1 CASHRGHWENTEAFF
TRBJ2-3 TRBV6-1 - CASSLSSYPDTQYF
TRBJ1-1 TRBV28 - CASSFPHTEAFF
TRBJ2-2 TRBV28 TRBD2 CASSPPGLAAGELFF
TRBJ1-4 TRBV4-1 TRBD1 CASSQDRRGRVDEKLFF
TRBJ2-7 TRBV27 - CATSSRGVSSYEQYF
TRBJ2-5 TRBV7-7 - CASSRRPPLAGETQYF
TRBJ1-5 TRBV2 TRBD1 CASSGDRGNQPQHF
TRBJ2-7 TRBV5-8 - CASGSRTSYEQYF
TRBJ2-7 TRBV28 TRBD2 CASRGSGSLNEQYF
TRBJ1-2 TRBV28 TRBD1 CASSPNKGQNYGYTF
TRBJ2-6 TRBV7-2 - CAIDDSGANVLTF
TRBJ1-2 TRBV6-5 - CASSYGGQPYGYTF
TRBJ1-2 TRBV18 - CASSPTKNSLSYGYTF
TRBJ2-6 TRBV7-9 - CASSYPRGYLSGANVLTF
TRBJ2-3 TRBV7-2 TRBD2 CASSSGLAPDTQYF
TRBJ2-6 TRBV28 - CASSFLSAGANVLTF
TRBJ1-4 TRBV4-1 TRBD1 CASSQPSGTGAEKLFF
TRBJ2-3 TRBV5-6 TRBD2 CASSLLAGDSTDTQYF
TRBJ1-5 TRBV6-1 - CASSEASGSNQPQHF
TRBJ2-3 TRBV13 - CASSSRGGIQYF
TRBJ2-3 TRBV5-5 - CASSLPGGPADTQYF